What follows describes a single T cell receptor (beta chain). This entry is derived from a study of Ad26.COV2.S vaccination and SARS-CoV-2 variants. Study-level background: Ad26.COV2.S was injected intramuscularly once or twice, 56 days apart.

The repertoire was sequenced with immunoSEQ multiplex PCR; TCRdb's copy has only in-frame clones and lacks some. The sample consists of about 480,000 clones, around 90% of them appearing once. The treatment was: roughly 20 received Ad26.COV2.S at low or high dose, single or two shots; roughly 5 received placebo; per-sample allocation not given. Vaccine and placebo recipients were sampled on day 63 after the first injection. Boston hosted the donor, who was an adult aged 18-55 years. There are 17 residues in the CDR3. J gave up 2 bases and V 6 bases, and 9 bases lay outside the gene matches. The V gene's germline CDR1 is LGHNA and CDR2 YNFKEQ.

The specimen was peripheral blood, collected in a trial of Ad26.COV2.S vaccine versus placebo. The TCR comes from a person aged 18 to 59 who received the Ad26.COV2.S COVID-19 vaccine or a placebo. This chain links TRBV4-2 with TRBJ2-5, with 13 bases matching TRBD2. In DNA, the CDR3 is TGTGCCAGCAGTTCGGGACTAGCGGGATCCCATCAAGAGACCCAGTACTTC. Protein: CASSSGLAGSHQETQYF.